Listed below are T cell receptor beta chains from one sample, sequenced in a study of cytomegalovirus exposure and HLA in healthy donors. Profiling relied on immunoSEQ multiplex PCR, and the TCRdb table lists in-frame clones only, not all of them. The sample has under 200,000 clones, over 60% seen once. Sequenced material: PBMCs. The receptors were gathered from a girl aged 5 to 17 in good health and CMV-seronegative. Each CDR3 is given with its conserved first and last residue. The order of the fields is D gene, V gene, CDR3 length, clone size, J gene, CDR3 DNA, CDR3 protein. A D gene is named only where the DNA matches it firmly. Some rows have no size entry. The others give once, few or many, or a class for an expanded clone.

TRBD2	TRBV6-4	17	few	TRBJ2-3	TGTGCCAGCAGTGACTCGACTAGCGGGGGGGCCGGAGATACGCAGTATTTT	CASSDSTSGGAGDTQYF
TRBD1	TRBV6-1	15	-	TRBJ2-7	TGTGCCAGCAGTTCACCCGGGACAGGGACCTACGAGCAGTACTTC	CASSSPGTGTYEQYF
-	TRBV2	14	-	TRBJ2-2	TGTGCCAGCAGTGAACAGACTGTCACCGGGGAGCTGTTTTTT	CASSEQTVTGELFF
TRBD1	TRBV6-5	15	-	TRBJ1-1	TGTGCCAGCAGTTACTCAGGGACAGGGAACACTGAAGCTTTCTTT	CASSYSGTGNTEAFF
TRBD1	TRBV14	14	-	TRBJ1-1	TGTGCCAGCAGCCATGAACAGGGGCACACTGAAGCTTTCTTT	CASSHEQGHTEAFF
TRBD1	TRBV10-3	16	-	TRBJ2-5	TGTGCCATCAGTGAATGGGAAGACAGGGGTACAGAGACCCAGTACTTC	CAISEWEDRGTETQYF
TRBD2	TRBV4-2	20	-	TRBJ2-6	TGTGCCAGCAGCCAAGATAGGGCTAGCGGGGGGATCTCTGGGGCCAACGTCCTGACTTTC	CASSQDRASGGISGANVLTF
TRBD2	TRBV5-4	17	-	TRBJ2-3	TGTGCCAGCAGCCAGTCAGAGGGACTAGCGGGGGTAGATACGCAGTATTTT	CASSQSEGLAGVDTQYF
TRBD1	TRBV7-9	13	-	TRBJ1-1	TGTGCCAGCCATGGGGACAGGGTGGATGAAGCTTTCTTT	CASHGDRVDEAFF
TRBD1	TRBV18	18	few	TRBJ1-1	TGTGCCAGCTCACCGACCGGGACAGGGAAGGTTTCGAACACTGAAGCTTTCTTT	CASSPTGTGKVSNTEAFF
-	TRBV20-1	11	few	TRBJ2-2	TGCAGTGCTACTGAGGCCGGGGAGCTGTTTTTT	CSATEAGELFF
-	TRBV11-2	14	-	TRBJ2-1	TGTGCCAGCAGCTTAGTAGGTTTCGCAGGCGAGCAGTTCTTC	CASSLVGFAGEQFF
-	TRBV5-1	14	-	TRBJ2-1	TGCGCCAGCAGCGCCTCGACTAGTCAAACCGAGCAGTTCTTC	CASSASTSQTEQFF
-	TRBV6-1	15	once	TRBJ2-2	TGTGCCAGCAACTTGGACAGAGCGAACACCGGGGAGCTGTTTTTT	CASNLDRANTGELFF
-	TRBV21-1	14	-	TRBJ1-5	TGTGCCAGCAGCAAAGGGCGGGAGGTGAAGCCCCAGCATTTT	CASSKGREVKPQHF
TRBD2	TRBV5-6	16	-	TRBJ2-1	TGTGCCAGCAGCTTGGCCGGTCGCGGGGGGGACAATGAGCAGTTCTTC	CASSLAGRGGDNEQFF
-	TRBV19	13	once	TRBJ1-1	TGTGCCACCAGCGGGGGGAGTGAGACTGAAGCTTTCTTT	CATSGGSETEAFF
TRBD1	TRBV19	15	-	TRBJ2-7	TGTGCCAGTAGTATCGTGGGACAGGGGATCCACGAGCAGTACTTC	CASSIVGQGIHEQYF
-	TRBV7-9	15	-	TRBJ1-2	TGTGCCAGCAGCTTAGTGACGGGGACTAACTATGGCTACACCTTC	CASSLVTGTNYGYTF
-	TRBV25-1	17	-	TRBJ1-4	TGTGCCAGCAGTGATACGGGGGGCCTAACCGCATATGAAAAACTGTTTTTT	CASSDTGGLTAYEKLFF
TRBD2	TRBV14	18	-	TRBJ2-7	TGTGCCAGCAGCCAAGACACCCCGGGGGGGAAAGATCTACACGAGCAGTACTTC	CASSQDTPGGKDLHEQYF
TRBD2	TRBV6-6	16	-	TRBJ2-3	TGTGCCAGCAGTTTGGGACTAGCGGGGGCCGGAGATACGCAGTATTTT	CASSLGLAGAGDTQYF
TRBD1	TRBV7-9	16	few	TRBJ1-2	TGTGCCAGCAGCTTACCCACTCAGGGGGCCTCCTATGGCTACACCTTC	CASSLPTQGASYGYTF
TRBD1	TRBV6-1	15	once	TRBJ1-2	TGTGCCAGCAGTGAGCCGGGACAGGGCTCCTATGGCTACACCTTC	CASSEPGQGSYGYTF
-	TRBV10-3	14	-	TRBJ1-4	TGTGCCATCAGTGAACGGGACACGAATGAAAAACTGTTTTTT	CAISERDTNEKLFF
-	TRBV18	14	once	TRBJ2-5	TGTGCCAGCTCACCAAGGACAGACCAAGAGACCCAGTACTTC	CASSPRTDQETQYF
-	TRBV7-9	12	-	TRBJ1-1	TGTGCCAGCAGCCTAACGAACACTGAAGCTTTCTTT	CASSLTNTEAFF
TRBD2	TRBV7-9	19	-	TRBJ2-3	TGTGCCAGCAGTTCGATTTCTAGCGGGGGGCCCTCTCGCACAGATACGCAGTATTTT	CASSSISSGGPSRTDTQYF
TRBD2	TRBV5-4	13	-	TRBJ2-3	TGTGCCAGCAGCAGGACTAGCGCAGATACGCAGTATTTT	CASSRTSADTQYF
-	TRBV7-6	13	-	TRBJ1-5	TGTGCCAGCAGCTTATACAGTGATCAGCCCCAGCATTTT	CASSLYSDQPQHF
TRBD1	TRBV7-6	16	-	TRBJ1-5	TGTGCCAGCAGCCCCGAAAGGGGGCGGTCCCCACAGCCCCAGCATTTT	CASSPERGRSPQPQHF
-	TRBV25-1	13	-	TRBJ1-1	TGTGCCAGCAGTGGGGCAGGGTATCCTGAAGCTTTCTTT	CASSGAGYPEAFF
-	TRBV4-1	15	-	TRBJ2-4	TGCGCCAGCAGCCAGGATCCGGGGACACTAAACATTCAGTACTTC	CASSQDPGTLNIQYF
TRBD1	TRBV7-9	16	-	TRBJ1-1	TGTGCCAGCAGCCGCGGGCGGACAGGTTTTGTCACTGAAGCTTTCTTT	CASSRGRTGFVTEAFF
TRBD1	TRBV6-1	13	few	TRBJ2-5	TGTGCCAGCAAGGACAGGGTTAAAGAGACCCAGTACTTC	CASKDRVKETQYF
TRBD2	TRBV5-8	15	once	TRBJ2-1	TGTGCCAGCAGCTTAGGGACTAGCGGGGCGAATGAGCAGTTCTTC	CASSLGTSGANEQFF
TRBD1	TRBV6-5	13	few	TRBJ1-5	TGTGCCAGCAGTTCACAGGGGAGGCAGCCCCAGCATTTT	CASSSQGRQPQHF
-	TRBV19	13	-	TRBJ2-7	TGTGCCAGCTCGGGGACTTCTGGATACGAGCAGTACTTC	CASSGTSGYEQYF
TRBD1	TRBV6-5	14	-	TRBJ1-2	TGTGCCAGCAGGCTACAGGGGTTGCTGGATGGCTACACCTTC	CASRLQGLLDGYTF
TRBD1	TRBV6-6	12	-	TRBJ2-7	TGTGCCAGCAGTCGCACAGGGGAAGGGCAGTACTTC	CASSRTGEGQYF
TRBD2	TRBV4-1	14	-	TRBJ2-1	TGCGCCTCTGGGCCTAGCGGGGGGGCGGTTGAGCAGTTCTTC	CASGPSGGAVEQFF
-	TRBV6-1	15	-	TRBJ1-2	TGTGCCAGCAGTGAAGGGGAGGACATTAACTATGGCTACACCTTC	CASSEGEDINYGYTF
-	TRBV5-1	14	-	TRBJ1-1	TGCGCCAGCAGCCCAGGGACACAGAACACTGAAGCTTTCTTT	CASSPGTQNTEAFF
-	TRBV11-2	14	-	TRBJ2-2	TGTGCCAGCAGCTTAACTAGCCTCACCGGGGAGCTGTTTTTT	CASSLTSLTGELFF
-	TRBV30	16	-	TRBJ1-1	TGTGCCTGGAGGACATATGGGGGGGTCATGAACACTGAAGCTTTCTTT	CAWRTYGGVMNTEAFF
-	TRBV6-1	17	-	TRBJ2-2	TGTGCCAGCAGTGTAGTCGGGGGGCGAGTCGGGACCGGGGAGCTGTTTTTT	CASSVVGGRVGTGELFF
-	TRBV5-4	14	-	TRBJ2-3	TGTGCCAGCAGCCCCCGGCCGCGAGGGGATACGCAGTATTTT	CASSPRPRGDTQYF
TRBD1	TRBV9	17	-	TRBJ1-1	TGTGCCAGCAGCACCCCCCGACAGGGGGCTTTGAACACTGAAGCTTTCTTT	CASSTPRQGALNTEAFF